The rows below give T cell receptor beta chains drawn from one sample of a study of OX40 agonist ivuxolimab in advanced cancers. The protocol was immunoSEQ multiplex PCR, while the TCRdb copy is restricted to in-frame clones and leaves out a portion. The sample shows about 40,000 clones, around 82% of them seen only once. The sequenced sample was CD4+ or CD8+ T cells sorted from blood, obtained in a trial of the OX40 agonist ivuxolimab. Receptor source: an adult with an advanced solid tumor such as melanoma, head and neck, liver or kidney cancer. Each CDR3 is given with its conserved first and last residue. D genes are given only for firm matches. Clone size, where shown, is once, few, many, or a class for clones that have expanded.

size | J | D | V | DNA | CDR3
few | TRBJ2-1 | NA | TRBV11-2 | TGTGCCAGCAGCTTAGTTTCCGGGGCCGGGAATGAGCAGTTCTTC | CASSLVSGAGNEQFF
NA | TRBJ2-1 | NA | TRBV28 | TGTGCCACCACGGGGGACAGCGGGGCCGATGAGCAGTTCTTC | CATTGDSGADEQFF
NA | TRBJ1-2 | TRBD1 | TRBV19 | TGTGCCAGTAGTATAGGACGCGGCGGGACAGGTTGGCGGGTGGATGGCTACACCTTC | CASSIGRGGTGWRVDGYTF
few | TRBJ2-5 | NA | TRBV12-5 | TGTGCTAGTGGTTTGCAGCAGGGACTCCAAGAGACCCAGTACTTC | CASGLQQGLQETQYF
NA | TRBJ1-1 | TRBD1 | TRBV7-2 | TGTGCCAGCAGCGACAGGGCCGGGGGCACTGAAGCTTTCTTT | CASSDRAGGTEAFF
NA | TRBJ2-4 | NA | TRBV5-3 | TGTGCCAGAAGCCGGACAGCCAAAAACATTCAGTACTTC | CARSRTAKNIQYF
NA | TRBJ2-5 | NA | TRBV10-3 | TGTGCCATGTCAGGGGGGGAGACCCAGTACTTC | CAMSGGETQYF
once | TRBJ2-1 | NA | TRBV5-1 | TGCGCCAGCAGCGTACAGGGTATCAATGAGCAGTTCTTC | CASSVQGINEQFF
NA | TRBJ1-1 | TRBD1 | TRBV9 | TGTGCCAGCAGCGCCCAGACAGGGGACACTGAAGCTTTCTTT | CASSAQTGDTEAFF
NA | TRBJ2-2 | NA | TRBV19 | TGTGCCAGTAGTATCAGACGGTACACCGGGGAGCTGTTTTTT | CASSIRRYTGELFF
NA | TRBJ2-5 | NA | TRBV15 | TGTGCCACCTCCAGGTCTCCTTTAACACAAGAGACCCAGTACTTC | CATSRSPLTQETQYF
few | TRBJ2-2 | NA | TRBV29-1 | TGCAGCGTTGGAGGTCCCGGGGAGCTGTTTTTT | CSVGGPGELFF
NA | TRBJ2-1 | TRBD2 | TRBV6-5 | TGTGCCAGCAGAAGCGGGGGGGCGTCCAATGAGCAGTTCTTC | CASRSGGASNEQFF
NA | TRBJ1-1 | NA | TRBV6-6 | TGTGCCAGCAGACCACAGGGATTGAACACTGAAGCTTTCTTT | CASRPQGLNTEAFF
NA | TRBJ2-5 | NA | TRBV5-1 | TGCGCCAGCAAGTCAGAAGAGACCCAGTACTTC | CASKSEETQYF
few | TRBJ1-6 | NA | TRBV10-3 | TGTGCCATCAGTGCGGGGGCGGTTTATTCACCCCTCCACTTT | CAISAGAVYSPLHF
NA | TRBJ2-3 | TRBD1 | TRBV6-6 | TGTGCCAGCAGTTTCGACAGGGCGGATACGCAGTATTTT | CASSFDRADTQYF
NA | TRBJ2-3 | TRBD2 | TRBV5-1 | TGCGCCAGCAGCTTAGCGACTAGCGGGGGGCTCCGGACAGATACGCAGTATTTT | CASSLATSGGLRTDTQYF
NA | TRBJ2-7 | TRBD2 | TRBV15 | TGTGCCACCAGCAGAGATAGAGGACTAGCGGGGGGGCGATACGAGCAGTACTTC | CATSRDRGLAGGRYEQYF
NA | TRBJ2-3 | NA | TRBV19 | TGTGCCAGTAGTATCGGCAGGAGAGATACGCAGTATTTT | CASSIGRRDTQYF
NA | TRBJ1-6 | TRBD1 | TRBV7-2 | TGTGCCAGCAAAGGGACAGGCCGTTCACCCCTCCACTTT | CASKGTGRSPLHF
NA | TRBJ2-5 | NA | TRBV6-1 | TGTGCCAGCCGCCGGGGGCGGGAGACCCAGTACTTC | CASRRGRETQYF
once | TRBJ2-5 | NA | TRBV7-9 | TGTGCCAGCAGCCCCTATGGGGGGACCCCCCAAGAGACCCAGTACTTC | CASSPYGGTPQETQYF
NA | TRBJ1-1 | NA | TRBV5-5 | TGTGCCAGCAGCTTGGGGGCGGGGGTAACTGAAGCTTTCTTT | CASSLGAGVTEAFF
NA | TRBJ2-3 | NA | TRBV4-3 | TGCGCCAGCAGCCAAGAGGCTCAGGCTTCAGATACGCAGTATTTT | CASSQEAQASDTQYF
few | TRBJ1-1 | TRBD1 | TRBV5-8 | TGTGCCAGCAGCTCCCTTGGACAGGGAAGGACTGAAGCTTTCTTT | CASSSLGQGRTEAFF
NA | TRBJ2-3 | TRBD2 | TRBV9 | TGTGCCAGCAGCGTAGGGGGACTAGCGGGGTGGAGGACAGATACGCAGTATTTT | CASSVGGLAGWRTDTQYF
NA | TRBJ2-6 | NA | TRBV5-1 | TGCGCCAGCAGCCCGTCGGCCCTCTCTGGGGCCAACGTCCTGACTTTC | CASSPSALSGANVLTF
NA | TRBJ1-2 | NA | TRBV5-6 | TGTGCCAGCAGCTTGCCCAGCTATGGCTACACCTTC | CASSLPSYGYTF
NA | TRBJ1-5 | NA | TRBV6-6 | TGTGCCAGCAGTTGGACCAGACCCCAAAATCAGCCCCAGCATTTT | CASSWTRPQNQPQHF
NA | TRBJ1-2 | TRBD1 | TRBV5-4 | TGTGCCAGCAGCTTCGACAGGGGAGCTGGCTACACCTTC | CASSFDRGAGYTF
NA | TRBJ1-1 | NA | TRBV7-8 | TGTGCCAGCAGCTTAATGGGTGGGGGCTCTGGCACTGAAGCTTTCTTT | CASSLMGGGSGTEAFF
NA | TRBJ2-7 | TRBD2 | TRBV5-1 | TGCGCCAGCAGACCAACTAGCGGGGGGATCTACGAGCAGTACTTC | CASRPTSGGIYEQYF
NA | TRBJ2-2 | TRBD1 | TRBV5-4 | TGTGCCAGCAGCTTGACTCCGGGACAGGGGAACACCGGGGAGCTGTTTTTT | CASSLTPGQGNTGELFF
NA | TRBJ2-6 | NA | TRBV6-1 | TGTGCCAGCAGTGCCCGGGACACCCGCTCTGGGGCCAACGTCCTGACTTTC | CASSARDTRSGANVLTF
NA | TRBJ1-2 | NA | TRBV7-9 | TGTGCCAGCAGCATAGGACAGTCATACTATGGCTACACCTTC | CASSIGQSYYGYTF
NA | TRBJ2-3 | NA | TRBV10-3 | TGTGCCATCAGGGCGGGTCAGGACGGGGATACGCAGTATTTT | CAIRAGQDGDTQYF
NA | TRBJ2-1 | NA | TRBV5-6 | TGTGCCAGCAGCCGGACAGGGAGGGATGAGCAGTTCTTC | CASSRTGRDEQFF
NA | TRBJ2-7 | NA | TRBV7-9 | TGTGCCAGCAGCAGCCCAGGACCAAGCTACGAGCAGTACTTC | CASSSPGPSYEQYF
NA | TRBJ2-1 | NA | TRBV7-9 | TGTGCCAGCAGCCTTCGGGGGGCCCACTACAATGAGCAGTTCTTC | CASSLRGAHYNEQFF
NA | TRBJ2-5 | NA | TRBV12-2 | TGTGCAAGTCGCTTAAGGTGGGAGACCCAGTACTTC | CASRLRWETQYF
few | TRBJ1-1 | TRBD1 | TRBV7-2 | TGTGCCAGCAGCTTAGGCAGGGGGCCTGAAGCTTTCTTT | CASSLGRGPEAFF
NA | TRBJ1-1 | TRBD1 | TRBV7-2 | TGTGCCACCACGGGACAGGGGGGTTATGAAGCTTTCTTT | CATTGQGGYEAFF
NA | TRBJ2-1 | NA | TRBV5-1 | TGCGCCAGCTCGGCGAATGGGGGGGCGCAAGATGAGCAGTTCTTC | CASSANGGAQDEQFF
NA | TRBJ2-5 | NA | TRBV20-1 | TGCAGTGCTATGGTGGGAGAGACCCAGTACTTC | CSAMVGETQYF